This T cell receptor (beta chain) emerged from a study of CD8+CD57+ T cells in acquired aplastic anemia. The CDR3 totals 15 residues. Per germline, CDR1 SGDLS and CDR2 YYNGEE. The junction had 2 bases not matched to a gene; V was cut back by 0 bases and J by 5 bases. This clonotype has just a few counts. Genomic DNA templated the TCR beta VDJ and CDR3 profiling. TCRdb processed the reads anew with MiXCR; each CDR3 protein has one entry. The sample yields about 190,000 distinct CDR3 sequences, around 59% seen once. The sequence was collected from a human donor in good health, serving as a control. This rearrangement joins TRBV9 to TRBJ2-1; 10 nucleotides match TRBD2. Material for sequencing was sorted CD4+, CD8+, or CD8+CD57+ T cells (not recorded which) from PBMCs. The CDR3 loop reads CASSVELAGNNEQFF. The CDR3 nucleotides are TGTGCCAGCAGCGTAGAACTAGCGGGGAACAATGAGCAGTTCTTC.